Listed here are 29 T cell receptor beta chains from one sample, sequenced in a study of shared clonotypes between healthy human individuals. Naive CD8 isolation took CD45RO-negative cells positively selected for CCR7 and excluded terminally differentiated effector memory CD45RA+ cells. Measured with immunoSEQ multiplex PCR; TCRdb has only the in-frame clones, and not every one. This sample has about 2.1 million clones, with roughly 93% found just once. Sequencing was carried out using naive CD8+ T cells from PBMCs. These receptors were taken from a man younger than 35 in good health. Some clones in this sample may be carry-over from other donors' samples.

V usage is TRBV9 and J usage is TRBJ1-4, with a weak D call TRBD1 (6 bases). Between the trimmed V and J ends, which lost 4 bases and 8 bases, there was a span of 15 bases. The CDR3 length is 14 residues. Looked up from germline, CDR1 is SGDLS and CDR2 is YYNGEE. The CDR3 here is CASSSIRGSEKLFF. The CDR3 DNA sequence: TGTGCCAGCAGCTCAATCAGGGGTTCCGAAAAACTGTTTTTT.

The table lists this clone with a count of one. V usage is TRBV4-3 and J usage is TRBJ2-7; 11 nucleotides match TRBD1. This CDR3 contains 17 residues. Germline-derived CDR1 and CDR2 are LGHNA and YSLEER. V lost 4 bases, J lost 4 bases, and 12 bases stayed unmatched. The CDR3 region has the DNA TGCGCCAGCAGCCCACCCAAGGACAGGGGGCGCGAGTACGAGCAGTACTTC. Translating it yields CASSPPKDRGREYEQYF.

About this clone: The same CDR3 is also encoded by other DNA sequences in this sample. V gene TRBV9 combines with J gene TRBJ1-1; D gene uncertain. V was cut by 4 bases and J by 5 bases, with 9 bases left in between. CDR3 length: 12 amino acids. Looked up from germline, CDR1 is SGDLS and CDR2 is YYNGEE. The CDR3 DNA reads TGTGCCAGCAGCCCGGTTGGGACTGAAGCTTTCTTT. Its protein product is CASSPVGTEAFF.

This chain joins TRBV11-2 and TRBJ2-7; D is perhaps TRBD2 (5 bases). The CDR3 has 15 amino acids. Trimming shortened V by 2 bases and J by 3 bases, and 14 bases separated the two germline ends. The germline V gene encodes CDR1 SGHAT and CDR2 FQNNGV. CDR3 amino acids: CASSLTRLSNYEQYF. CDR3 nucleotide sequence: TGTGCCAGCAGCTTAACCCGACTATCTAACTACGAGCAGTACTTC.

The V gene is TRBV7-2, the J gene TRBJ2-5, with a possible D match to TRBD2 (6 bases). The CDR3 covers 19 residues. CDR1 SGHTA and CDR2 FQGNSA come from the germline V gene. V was pared by 1 base and J by 9 bases, with 30 bases between. The CDR3 spells CASSLGAGAGHTRETAQYF. The CDR3 DNA is TGTGCCAGCAGCTTAGGGGCGGGCGCGGGGCATACAAGAGAAACGGCCCAGTACTTC.

Here the CDR3 DNA reads TGTGCCAGCAGCCACAGGGGTGCTGAAGCTTTCTTT. Protein: CASSHRGAEAFF. The chain recombines TRBV7-3 with TRBJ1-1, with 7 bases that match TRBD1. CDR1 is SGHTA and CDR2 is FQGTGA in the germline V gene. V lost 5 bases, J lost 6 bases, and 3 bases stayed unmatched. The CDR3 covers 12 residues.

This sequence joins TRBV7-3 and TRBJ2-1; D is tentatively TRBD1 or TRBD2 (5 bases each). CDR3 length: 17 residues. CDR1 SGHTA and CDR2 FQGTGA come from the germline V gene. Trimming took off 4 bases at V and 3 bases at J, with 19 bases between the two ends. The CDR3 DNA follows: TGTGCCAGCAGCTCGAACCCCGGGACGGCAAACTACAATGAGCAGTTCTTC. It translates to CASSSNPGTANYNEQFF.

The V call is TRBV19, the J call TRBJ1-1; a weak D match, TRBD1 (6 bases). The ends were cut back, 3 bases at V and 14 bases at J, with 19 bases in the middle. The CDR3 consists of 13 residues. Germline CDR1 LNHDA, CDR2 SQIVND (reference sequence). The DNA of the CDR3 is TGTGCCAGTAGTATCCCCCCACGACAGGATTACTTCTTT. It encodes CASSIPPRQDYFF.

The V gene is TRBV9, the J gene TRBJ1-2, with 8 bases fitting TRBD1. Germline values: CDR1 SGDLS, CDR2 YYNGEE. V dropped 4 bases and J dropped 7; count of bases not matched to a gene: 12. The CDR3 is made up of 15 amino acids. CDR3 sequence: CASSTQQGEVGGYTF. The CDR3 DNA follows: TGTGCCAGCAGCACCCAACAGGGGGAAGTTGGTGGCTACACCTTC.

The chain has TRBV11-2 and TRBJ2-7, with 8 nucleotides matching TRBD1. J lost 3 bases, V lost 6 bases, and 10 bases had no gene match. The CDR3 runs to 15 residues. CDR1 is SGHAT, CDR2 FQNNGV, per germline. Here the CDR3 DNA reads TGTGCCAGCAGTGCCCAGGGGGCGCCATTCTACGAGCAGTACTTC. It codes for CASSAQGAPFYEQYF.

V usage is TRBV7-9 and J usage is TRBJ2-1; 15 bases fit TRBD2. This CDR3 comprises 19 residues. V lost 2 bases and J lost 7; bases outside the gene matches: 12. Germline-derived CDR1 and CDR2 are SEHNR and FQNEAQ (reference sequence). CDR3 protein: CASSLQTGTSGRYRNEQFF. DNA of the CDR3: TGTGCCAGCAGCTTACAAACCGGGACTAGCGGGAGGTATCGGAATGAGCAGTTCTTC.

Notes on this clone: This sample also contains other DNA sequences that code for the same CDR3. The chain uses TRBV19 and TRBJ2-7; 11 positions agree with TRBD2. The CDR3 is 13 residues long. Trimming at V came to 6 bases and at J to 4 bases, leaving 2 bases not matched to a gene. Germline values: CDR1 LNHDA, CDR2 SQIVND (reference sequence). CDR3 amino acids: CASRTSGSYEQYF. CDR3 DNA sequence: TGTGCCAGTAGAACTAGCGGGAGTTACGAGCAGTACTTC.

This CDR3 reads CASSHRGSYNEQFF. CDR3 sequence (DNA): TGTGCCAGCAGCCACCGGGGCTCCTACAATGAGCAGTTCTTC. V usage is TRBV7-9 and J usage is TRBJ2-1; a possible D gene is TRBD2 (5 bases). The germline V gene encodes CDR1 SEHNR and CDR2 FQNEAQ (reference sequence). V was pared by 5 bases and J by 0 bases, with 8 bases between. The CDR3 extends over 14 amino acids. The entire variable domain, with the rest obtained from reference TRBV7-9 and TRBJ2-1, is as follows: DTGVSQNPRHKITKRGQNVTFRCDPISEHNRLYWYRQTLGQGPEFLTYFQNEAQLEKSRLLSDRFSAERPKGSFSTLEIQRTEQGDSAMYLCASSHRGSYNEQFFGPGTRLTVL.

The chain joins TRBV29-1 to TRBJ1-2; D may be TRBD1 (6 bases). Trimming stripped 4 bases from V and 1 base from J, with 16 bases between. The CDR3 consists of 15 residues. Germline-derived CDR1 and CDR2 are SQVTM and ANQGSEA. CDR3 region: CSVGSGDYFNYGYTF. As DNA, the CDR3 is TGCAGCGTTGGTTCAGGGGATTACTTTAACTATGGCTACACCTTC.

The chain couples TRBV27 to TRBJ2-5; D may be TRBD2 (5 bases). V lost 3 bases, J lost 4 bases, and 9 bases lay in between. This CDR3 is 13 amino acids long. CDR1 and CDR2 (germline): MNHEY, SMNVEV (reference sequence). The CDR3 is CASSLGDIETQYF. The CDR3 DNA follows: TGTGCCAGCAGTTTGGGAGACATAGAGACCCAGTACTTC.

This clone occurred once. The sample has other DNA sequences that encode this CDR3 too. The V and J genes are TRBV27 and TRBJ1-1; 9 bases map to TRBD1. The trim removed 6 bases at V and 3 bases at J, leaving 5 bases unmatched. There are 14 residues in the CDR3. From germline, CDR1 is MNHEY and CDR2 SMNVEV (reference sequence). For the CDR3, the DNA is TGTGCCAGCAGCCTGACAGGGGGTCACACTGAAGCTTTCTTT. Amino acids: CASSLTGGHTEAFF.

The chain uses TRBV28 and TRBJ1-1, with D hard to call. The CDR3 sequence is 13 residues long. Trimming took off 6 bases at V and 1 base at J, with 9 bases between the two ends. Germline V gene sequence: CDR1 MDHEN, CDR2 SYDVKM. CDR3 DNA sequence: TGTGCCAGCAGCCTTGTGTCGAACACTGAAGCTTTCTTT. Residues: CASSLVSNTEAFF.

The rearrangement uses TRBV9 and TRBJ1-3, with 7 bases lining up with TRBD1. Trimming took 4 bases from V and 9 from J; bases not matched to a gene: 16. The CDR3 totals 16 residues. CDR1 is SGDLS and CDR2 is YYNGEE in the germline V gene. The CDR3 is CASSPQSGQDRRTIYF. Written as DNA, the CDR3 is TGTGCCAGCAGCCCTCAGTCCGGACAGGATCGACGCACCATATATTTT.

The rearrangement links TRBV4-1 to TRBJ2-1; D is unresolved. Germline V lookup: CDR1 MGHRA, CDR2 YSYEKL. Trimming pared 0 bases from V and 7 bases from J, leaving 13 bases between. CDR3 length: 15 amino acids. The CDR3 DNA is TGCGCCAGCAGCCAAGATCGGGCCCCTTCGAATGAGCAGTTCTTC. This gives the protein CASSQDRAPSNEQFF.

The chain recombines TRBV6-1 with TRBJ2-1; 7 bases fit TRBD2. V dropped 3 bases and J dropped 3; count of bases not matched to a gene: 5. Germline V CDR1 and CDR2: MNHNS, SASEGT. This CDR3 comprises 15 residues. CDR3 sequence: CASSEYPSGYNEQFF. The CDR3 DNA follows: TGTGCCAGCAGTGAGTATCCTAGCGGCTACAATGAGCAGTTCTTC.

The rearrangement links TRBV25-1 to TRBJ2-7, with TRBD2 matching 8 bases. With V trimmed by 6 bases and J by 8 bases, 21 bases remained unmatched. This CDR3 has 17 residues. Germline V gene sequence: CDR1 MGHDK, CDR2 SYGVNS. CDR3 coding DNA: TGTGCCAGCAGGGCGGGCCTAGCGGGCCCGACCAAATTGAAGCAGTACTTC. Protein product: CASRAGLAGPTKLKQYF.

Details on this clone: At the DNA level, this CDR3 is encoded by other sequences in the same sample as well. This chain connects TRBV11-2 to TRBJ2-6; D is possibly TRBD2 (5 bases). The germline V gene has CDR1 SGHAT and CDR2 FQNNGV. This CDR3 comprises 16 residues. V lost 1 base, J lost 2 bases, and 9 bases lay in between. CDR3 residues: CASSLGPGTGANVLTF. The DNA for the CDR3 is TGTGCCAGCAGCTTAGGGCCGGGGACTGGGGCCAACGTCCTGACTTTC.

This clone was recorded once. This chain joins TRBV4-2 and TRBJ2-7, with 12 bases matching TRBD2. The CDR3 runs to 15 residues. The germline V gene encodes CDR1 LGHNA and CDR2 YNFKEQ. The J segment lost 5 bases and the V segment lost 2 bases, leaving 4 bases of the junction unmatched. DNA for the CDR3: TGTGCCAGCAGCCAAAGACTAGCGGGAGAGGACGAGCAGTACTTC. Its translation: CASSQRLAGEDEQYF.

The chain is built from TRBV2 and TRBJ2-1; perhaps TRBD1 as D (6 bases). Trimming cost V 6 bases and J 6 bases, with 18 bases left between them. The V gene's germline CDR1 is SNHLY and CDR2 FYNNEI. The CDR3 loop spans 15 amino acids. The CDR3: CASSLGRGSVNEQFF. The DNA of the CDR3 is TGTGCCAGCAGCCTGGGAAGGGGGTCGGTCAATGAGCAGTTCTTC.

The rearrangement joins TRBV11-2 to TRBJ2-2; 11 nucleotides match TRBD2. The CDR3 runs 17 residues. Unmatched junction bases numbered 6, after V lost 2 bases and J lost 4 bases. Germline V gene sequence: CDR1 SGHAT, CDR2 FQNNGV. CDR3 sequence reads: CASSLYLAGGPTGELFF. In DNA, the CDR3 is TGTGCCAGCAGCTTATACCTAGCGGGAGGTCCCACCGGGGAGCTGTTTTTT.

The chain joins TRBV5-6 to TRBJ2-1; possible D gene TRBD2, 6 bases. CDR1 SGHDT and CDR2 YYEEEE come from the germline V gene. The CDR3 has 15 residues. Trimming removed 0 bases from V and 5 bases from J, with 12 bases in between. The CDR3 is CASSLAGEFHNEQFF. CDR3 sequence (DNA): TGTGCCAGCAGCTTGGCGGGAGAGTTCCACAATGAGCAGTTCTTC.

The V call is TRBV10-3, the J call TRBJ2-7; 13 bases fit TRBD2. The germline gives CDR1 ENHRY, CDR2 SYGVKD. This CDR3 spans 15 amino acids. V gave up 7 bases and J gave up 2 bases; unmatched junction bases: 5. CDR3 sequence (DNA): TGTGCCATCACCCTCGGGACTAGCGGGACCTACGAGCAGTACTTC. Translation gives CAITLGTSGTYEQYF.

This clone was found a few times. The chain combines TRBV7-6 with TRBJ1-2; no clear D. Trimming removed 11 bases at V and 3 bases at J, with 13 bases between. There are 12 residues in the CDR3. Germline lookup yields CDR1 SGHVS and CDR2 FNYEAQ. CDR3 in amino acids: CAVAGNHYGYTF. The CDR3 DNA sequence: TGTGCCGTTGCCGGCAACCACTATGGCTACACCTTC.

The chain couples TRBV28 to TRBJ1-3; D remains unclear. Germline V gene data show CDR1 as MDHEN and CDR2 as SYDVKM. The CDR3 totals 16 residues. V was clipped by 6 bases and J by 2 bases, with 17 bases between them. The CDR3: CASSIPPPGTGNTIYF. In DNA, the CDR3 is TGTGCCAGCAGCATACCCCCCCCTGGGACTGGAAACACCATATATTTT.